A single sample gave rise to the 20 T cell receptor beta chains below, sequenced in a study of spatial heterogeneity in lung cancer. The time point: sample taken at primary tumor resection. No cell sorting; template was whole RNA from tumor, lung tissue or PBMC. One entry per CDR3 protein, called by TCRdb with MiXCR from the 5' RACE reads. The sample shows tens of thousands of distinct CDR3 sequences, about an eighth of them seen only once. The specimen comprised PBMCs, sampled at surgery. The receptors stem from a male donor with early-stage non-small cell lung cancer.

This clonotype was counted ten times or more. Here the CDR3 reads CASSPEDTGVGGTDTQYF. Here the CDR3 DNA reads TGTGCCAGCAGTCCGGAAGATACAGGGGTAGGGGGCACAGATACGCAGTATTTT. The V and J genes are TRBV6-2 or TRBV6-3 and TRBJ2-3; 7 positions match TRBD1. Germline V gene sequence: CDR1 MNHEY, CDR2 SVGEGT. CDR3 size: 18 residues. V shed 5 bases, J shed 1 base, and the junction held 15 bases outside the gene matches.

This clonotype was counted only a few times. The chain couples TRBV5-5 to TRBJ2-7, with TRBD1 as a possible D gene (5 bases). Germline CDR1 is SGHKS and CDR2 is YYEKEE (reference sequence). The length of the CDR3 is 15 residues. V shed 0 bases and J shed 5 bases, with 15 bases lying between them. The DNA for the CDR3 is TGTGCCAGCAGCTTGGCAGGCCAGGGAATCCACGAGCAGTACTTC. This encodes CASSLAGQGIHEQYF.

This clonotype was detected ten times or more. The CDR3 is CSVRDTGGSYEQYF. Here the CDR3 DNA reads TGCAGCGTTCGGGACACAGGGGGTTCCTACGAGCAGTACTTC. V usage is TRBV29-1 and J usage is TRBJ2-7; 8 bases are a match to TRBD1. CDR3 length equals 14 residues. V was pared by 5 bases and J by 1 base, with 7 bases of the junction left unmatched. Germline values: CDR1 SQVTM, CDR2 ANQGSEA.

This clonotype was seen ten or more times. The rearrangement joins TRBV29-1 to TRBJ2-7; no definite D call. The CDR3 is 13 amino acids. V lost 4 bases and J 5 bases, leaving 15 bases between the germline ends. CDR1 and CDR2 from the germline V gene are SQVTM and ANQGSEA. CDR3 nucleotides: TGCAGCGTTGCTAGGACCTCCCTCGACGAGCAGTACTTC. Translated, it gives CSVARTSLDEQYF.

This clonotype was recorded a few times. This chain connects TRBV7-7 to TRBJ2-1, with D perhaps assigned TRBD1 or TRBD2 (5 bases each). Germline CDR1 SSHAT, CDR2 FNYEAQ (reference sequence). V lost 5 bases, J lost 12 bases, and 23 bases lay in between. The CDR3 is 15 amino acids. CDR3 amino acids: CASSPGTTLPRLQFF. As DNA, the CDR3 is TGTGCCAGCAGCCCTGGGACCACCCTCCCCCGGCTGCAGTTCTTC.

V gene TRBV7-9 combines with J gene TRBJ1-5; no firm D call. The CDR3 spans 12 residues. V lost 4 bases to trimming and J lost 9 bases, with 10 bases between them. The germline gives CDR1 SEHNR, CDR2 FQNEAQ (reference sequence). The CDR3 sequence is CASSSQDGPQHF. CDR3 DNA: TGTGCCAGCAGCTCCCAGGACGGGCCCCAGCATTTT.

On this clonotype itself: A junction end diverges from the germline sequence, so it may reflect a read error. V and J are TRBV7-9 and TRBJ1-6, with D perhaps matching TRBD1 (6 bases). The V gene's germline CDR1 is SEHNR and CDR2 FQNEAQ (reference sequence). The CDR3 has 17 amino acids. The CDR3 loop is CASSLAPRGLYNSPLHF. CDR3 nucleotides: TGTGCCAGCAGCCTAGCCCCCAGGGGACTATATAATTCACCCCTCCACTTT.

At least ten counts were recorded for this clonotype. The V gene is TRBV20-1, the J gene TRBJ1-1; the match to TRBD1 covers 8 bases. The trim removed 3 bases at V and 1 base at J, leaving 7 bases unmatched. The CDR3 is 15 residues long. Per germline, CDR1 DFQATT and CDR2 SNEGSKA (reference sequence). CDR3 sequence reads: CSASRTGYRNTEAFF. The CDR3 DNA reads TGCAGTGCTAGTAGGACAGGGTACAGGAACACTGAAGCTTTCTTT.

The J gene is TRBJ1-2, the V gene TRBV10-3, with 9 bases lining up with TRBD1. Germline V CDR1 and CDR2: ENHRY, SYGVKD. The trim removed 3 bases at V and 3 bases at J, leaving 5 bases unmatched. There are 15 residues in the CDR3. The CDR3 sequence is CAISEIQGAYYGYTF. In DNA form, the CDR3 reads TGTGCCATCAGTGAAATACAGGGGGCCTACTATGGCTACACCTTC.

As to this clonotype: This may come from a read error, since a much larger clone is one base off. The J gene is TRBJ2-7, the V gene TRBV7-2; no clear D. The CDR3 is 11 residues long. Germline values: CDR1 SGHTA, CDR2 FQGNSA. V gave up 5 bases and J gave up 0 bases, with 2 bases separating them. CDR3 in amino acids: CASSASYEQYF. The CDR3 bases are TGTGCCAGCAGCGCCTCCTACGAGCAGTACTTC.

This clonotype appeared a few times. The rearrangement uses TRBV4-3 and TRBJ1-5; D gene uncertain. V was pared by 0 bases and J by 7 bases, with 7 bases between. CDR1 is LGHNA, CDR2 YSLEER, per germline. This CDR3 has 13 amino acids. CDR3 DNA: TGCGCCAGCAGCCAAGATAGGCAGCAGCCCCAGCATTTT. Translation gives CASSQDRQQPQHF.

This clonotype has a handful of counts. The J gene is TRBJ2-1, the V gene TRBV11-3; 11 nucleotides match TRBD2. The CDR3 consists of 17 residues. CDR1 is SGHNT, CDR2 YENEEA, per germline. Trimming took 0 bases from V and 2 from J; bases not matched to a gene: 3. CDR3 sequence: CASSLDTLAGAYNEQFF. CDR3 sequence (DNA): TGTGCCAGCAGCTTAGATACACTAGCGGGAGCCTACAATGAGCAGTTCTTC.

The rearrangement uses TRBV7-8 and TRBJ2-7; D might be TRBD1 (6 bases). From germline, CDR1 is SGHVS and CDR2 FQNEAQ. With 5 bases removed from V and 9 bases from J, the gap between germline ends came to 14 bases. The CDR3 runs to 12 residues. The CDR3 sequence: CASSPTTGWQYF. CDR3 in DNA: TGTGCCAGCAGCCCCACCACAGGGTGGCAGTACTTC.

As to this clonotype: At one of its ends the junction is not consistent with the germline gene, which may arise from a read error. V usage is TRBV2 and J usage is TRBJ2-7; D not resolved. This CDR3 is built from 11 residues. From germline, CDR1 is SNHLY and CDR2 FYNNEI. This CDR3 reads CASSEATEQNF. The CDR3 DNA sequence: TGTGCCAGCAGTGAAGCGACGGAGCAGAACTTC.

V and J are TRBV4-2 and TRBJ2-7, with a tentative D call TRBD2 (5 bases). V was cut by 0 bases and J by 2 bases, with 14 bases left in between. CDR1 LGHNA and CDR2 YNFKEQ come from the germline V gene. The CDR3 is made up of 16 amino acids. As DNA, the CDR3 is TGTGCCAGCAGCCAAGAGCCCACGGGAAAGACCTACGAGCAGTACTTC. This sequence encodes CASSQEPTGKTYEQYF.

The V and J genes are TRBV20-1 and TRBJ2-5; D gene ambiguous. The CDR3 is made up of 15 amino acids. CDR1 is DFQATT, CDR2 SNEGSKA, per germline (reference sequence). V was clipped by 0 bases and J by 4 bases, with 15 bases between them. The CDR3 region has the DNA TGCAGTGCTAGAGATCCGGTCGCTCCCCGAGAGACCCAGTACTTC. Translated, it gives CSARDPVAPRETQYF.

Relative to its sample, this clonotype is medium-sized (0.01 to 0.1%). CDR3 protein: CASSYLMLSYEQYF. CDR3 DNA: TGTGCCAGCAGTTATTTAATGCTCTCCTACGAGCAGTACTTC. The chain couples TRBV28 to TRBJ2-7; D not resolved. V was cut by 4 bases and J by 0 bases, with 10 bases left in between. CDR1 and CDR2 from the germline V gene are MDHEN and SYDVKM. This CDR3 has 14 amino acids.

This clonotype came up a few times. The chain recombines TRBV11-2 with TRBJ1-1; D not resolved. V dropped 5 bases and J dropped 4 bases, with 17 bases sitting between them. The CDR3 extends over 15 amino acids. Germline V gene data show CDR1 as SGHAT and CDR2 as FQNNGV. The DNA for the CDR3 is TGTGCCAGCAGCCCGCCGACGCCGGGGAGCACTGAAGCTTTCTTT. Translation gives CASSPPTPGSTEAFF.

The chain recombines TRBV27 with TRBJ2-7; TRBD2 matches 8 bases. The CDR3 consists of 15 residues. From germline, CDR1 is MNHEY and CDR2 SMNVEV (reference sequence). The V and J ends lost 5 bases and 4 bases, in that order; junction bases with no gene match: 10. The CDR3 DNA reads as TGTGCCAGCAGTCCTCGGGGGGCGGGAGGTTACGAGCAGTACTTC. Encoded protein: CASSPRGAGGYEQYF.

This clonotype has just a few counts. The CDR3 region has the DNA TGCAGCGTTGCGGGGGCTGGGGATACGCAGTATTTT. The encoded protein is CSVAGAGDTQYF. The chain has TRBV29-1 and TRBJ2-3; D tentatively reads TRBD1 or TRBD2 (6 bases each). The length of the CDR3 is 12 residues. V was shortened by 4 bases and J by 6 bases, with 11 bases between the two germline ends. Germline V gene lookup returns CDR1 SQVTM and CDR2 ANQGSEA.